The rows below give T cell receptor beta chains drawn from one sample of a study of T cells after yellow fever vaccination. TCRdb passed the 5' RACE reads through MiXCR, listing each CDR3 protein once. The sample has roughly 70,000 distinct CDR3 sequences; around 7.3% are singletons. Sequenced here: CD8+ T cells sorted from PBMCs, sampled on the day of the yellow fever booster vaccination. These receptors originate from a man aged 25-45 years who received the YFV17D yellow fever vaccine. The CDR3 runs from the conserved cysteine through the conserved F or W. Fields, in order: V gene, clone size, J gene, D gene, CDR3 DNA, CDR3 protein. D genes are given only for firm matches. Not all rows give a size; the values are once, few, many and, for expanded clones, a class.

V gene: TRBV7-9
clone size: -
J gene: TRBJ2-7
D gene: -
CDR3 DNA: TGTGCCAGCAGAGCTGACAGCTACGAGCAGTACTTC
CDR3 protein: CASRADSYEQYF

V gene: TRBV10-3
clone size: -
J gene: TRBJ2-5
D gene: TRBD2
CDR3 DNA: TGTGCCATCAGTGAGTCGAGACCGGGACGGAGAGCGGGAGGGTCAGAGACCCAGTACTTC
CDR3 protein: CAISESRPGRRAGGSETQYF

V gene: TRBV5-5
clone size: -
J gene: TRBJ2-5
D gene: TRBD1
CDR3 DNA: TGTGCCAGCAGCTTGACAGGGGGCGGAATCGGGCAAGAGACCCAGTACTTC
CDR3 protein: CASSLTGGGIGQETQYF

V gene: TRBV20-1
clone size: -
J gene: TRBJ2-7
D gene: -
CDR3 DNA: TGCAGTGCTAGAGACTCCTACGAGCAGTACTTC
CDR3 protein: CSARDSYEQYF

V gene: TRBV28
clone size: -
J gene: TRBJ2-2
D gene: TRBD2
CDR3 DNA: TGTGCCAGCAGTTCCCCCTTCCTAGCGGGGGACTCGAACACCGGGGAGCTGTTTTTT
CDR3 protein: CASSSPFLAGDSNTGELFF

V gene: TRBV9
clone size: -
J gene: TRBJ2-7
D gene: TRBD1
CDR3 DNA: TGTGCCAGCAGCCCCTCCGGACAGGGGAGGTGGGAGCAGTACTTC
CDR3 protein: CASSPSGQGRWEQYF

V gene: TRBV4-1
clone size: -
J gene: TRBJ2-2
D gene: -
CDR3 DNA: TGCGCCAGCAGCCAAGGGTTCACCGGGGAGCTGTTTTTT
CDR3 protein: CASSQGFTGELFF

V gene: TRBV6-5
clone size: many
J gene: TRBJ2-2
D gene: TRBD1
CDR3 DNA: TGTGCCAGCAGTTACGATAGGACAGGGGACACCGGGGAGCTGTTTTTT
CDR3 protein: CASSYDRTGDTGELFF

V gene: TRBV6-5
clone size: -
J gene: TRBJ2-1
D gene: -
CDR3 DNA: TGTGCCAGCAGTTACGGGGATGAGCAGTTCTTC
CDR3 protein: CASSYGDEQFF

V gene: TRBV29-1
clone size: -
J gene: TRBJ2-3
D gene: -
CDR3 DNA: TGCAGCGTTGTCTCTGGCAGGGAAGCCGATACGCAGTATTTT
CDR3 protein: CSVVSGREADTQYF

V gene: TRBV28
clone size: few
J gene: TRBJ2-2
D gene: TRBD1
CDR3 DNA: TGTGCCAGCAGTTTTTTGGGACAGGGCAATTCTGGGGAGCTGTTTTTT
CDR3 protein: CASSFLGQGNSGELFF

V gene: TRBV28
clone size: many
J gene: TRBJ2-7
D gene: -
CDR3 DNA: TGTGCCAGCAGTTTTTATAAGGGAAGCTACGAGCAGTACTTC
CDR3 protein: CASSFYKGSYEQYF

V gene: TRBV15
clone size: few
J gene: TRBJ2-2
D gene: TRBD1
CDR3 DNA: TGTGCCACCAGCATGGACAGGGGCTCCGGCGCCGGGGAGCTGTTTTTT
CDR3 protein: CATSMDRGSGAGELFF

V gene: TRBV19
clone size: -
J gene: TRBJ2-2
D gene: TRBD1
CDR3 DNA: TGTGCCAGTAGTATTAGCTGGGGACAGGGGTACGGGGAGCTGTTTTTT
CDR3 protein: CASSISWGQGYGELFF

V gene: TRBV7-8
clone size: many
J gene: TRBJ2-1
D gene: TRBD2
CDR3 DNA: TGTGCCAGCAGCTCATCTAGCGGGAGGTTGTCCTACAATGAGCAGTTCTTC
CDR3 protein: CASSSSSGRLSYNEQFF

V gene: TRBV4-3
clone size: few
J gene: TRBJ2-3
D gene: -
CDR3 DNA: TGCGCCAGCAGCCCACTAGCCACCACAGATACGCAGTATTTT
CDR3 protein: CASSPLATTDTQYF

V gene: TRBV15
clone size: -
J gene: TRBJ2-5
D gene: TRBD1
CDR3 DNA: TGTGCCACCAGCTTAGGACAGGGGGACCAAGAGACCCAGTACTTC
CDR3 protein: CATSLGQGDQETQYF

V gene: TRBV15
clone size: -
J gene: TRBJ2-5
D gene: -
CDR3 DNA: TGTGCCACCAGCAGCCCAGGACAGACTCACGAGACCCAGTACTTC
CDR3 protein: CATSSPGQTHETQYF

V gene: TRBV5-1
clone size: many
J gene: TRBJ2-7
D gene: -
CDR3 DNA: TGCGCCAGCAGCTTCGGAGGCGAGCAGTACTTC
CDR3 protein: CASSFGGEQYF

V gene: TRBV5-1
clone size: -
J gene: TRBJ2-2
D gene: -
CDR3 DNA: TGCGCCAGCAGCCCTCCTAACAGCGCCGGGGAGCTGTTTTTT
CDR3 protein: CASSPPNSAGELFF

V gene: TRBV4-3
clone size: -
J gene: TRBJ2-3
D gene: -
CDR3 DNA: TGCGCCAGCAGCCATTTCTTGGGGGCCTGGGATACGCAGTATTTT
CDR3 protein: CASSHFLGAWDTQYF

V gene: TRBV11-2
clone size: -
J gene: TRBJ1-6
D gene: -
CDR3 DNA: TGTGCCAGCACCCTCCTGGCAGATAATTCACCCCTCCACTTT
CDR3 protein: CASTLLADNSPLHF

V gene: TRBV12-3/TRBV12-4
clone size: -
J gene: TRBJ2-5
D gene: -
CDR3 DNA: TGTGCCAGCAGTTGGCCCGGGACCAGCCAAGAGACCCAGTACTTC
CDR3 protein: CASSWPGTSQETQYF

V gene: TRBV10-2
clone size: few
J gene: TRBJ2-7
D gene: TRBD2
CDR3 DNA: TGCGCCAGCAGTGGTCTAGCGGGAGCCTACGAGCAGTACTTC
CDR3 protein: CASSGLAGAYEQYF

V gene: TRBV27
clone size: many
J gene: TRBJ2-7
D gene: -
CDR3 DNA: TGTGCCAGCAGCCCGGGAGACTTATACGAGCAGTACTTC
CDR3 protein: CASSPGDLYEQYF

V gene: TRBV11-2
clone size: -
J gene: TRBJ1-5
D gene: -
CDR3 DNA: TGTGCCAGCAGCTTAGAGGTGGGGGATCAGCCCCAGCATTTT
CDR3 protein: CASSLEVGDQPQHF

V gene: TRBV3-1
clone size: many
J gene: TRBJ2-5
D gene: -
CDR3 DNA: TGTGCCAGCAGCCAAGATTCCCGGGCCCAGTACTTC
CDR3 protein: CASSQDSRAQYF

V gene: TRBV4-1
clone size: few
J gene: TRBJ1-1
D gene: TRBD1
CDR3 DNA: TGCGCCAGCAGCCAAGTCCCACCGGGACAGGGTTACACTGAAGCTTTCTTT
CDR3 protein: CASSQVPPGQGYTEAFF

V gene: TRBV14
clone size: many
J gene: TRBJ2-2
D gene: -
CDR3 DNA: TGTGCCAGCAGACTTAGCTCCGCGAACACCGGGGAGCTGTTTTTT
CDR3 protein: CASRLSSANTGELFF

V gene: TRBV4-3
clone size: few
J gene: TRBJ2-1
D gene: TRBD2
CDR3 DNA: TGCGCCAGCAGCCAAGGGACTAGCGGGAGGGATGAGCAGTTCTTC
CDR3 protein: CASSQGTSGRDEQFF

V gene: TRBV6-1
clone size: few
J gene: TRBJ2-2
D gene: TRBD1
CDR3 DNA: TGTGCCAGCAGCTGGGGACAGGGTAACACCGGGGAGCTGTTTTTT
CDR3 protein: CASSWGQGNTGELFF

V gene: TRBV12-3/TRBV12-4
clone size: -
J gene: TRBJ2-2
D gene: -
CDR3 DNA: TGTGCCAGCAGCCGACATCCCGGGGAGCTGTTTTTT
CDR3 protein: CASSRHPGELFF

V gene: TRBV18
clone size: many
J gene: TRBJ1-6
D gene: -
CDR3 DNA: TGTGCCAGCTTTCCAGGACTCCGTAATTCACCCCTCCACTTT
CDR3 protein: CASFPGLRNSPLHF

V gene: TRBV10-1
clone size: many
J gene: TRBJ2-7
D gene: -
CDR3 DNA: TGCGCCAGCAGCGCGGAGTATGCCAACGAGCAGTACTTC
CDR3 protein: CASSAEYANEQYF

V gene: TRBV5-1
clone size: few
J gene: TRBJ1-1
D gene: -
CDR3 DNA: TGCGCCAGCAGCGTCGGACGGCAGAACACTGAAGCTTTCTTT
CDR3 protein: CASSVGRQNTEAFF

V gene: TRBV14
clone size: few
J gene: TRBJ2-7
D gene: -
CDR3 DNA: TGTGCCAGCAGCCATGTATTTCTGGGTGAGCAGTACTTC
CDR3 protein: CASSHVFLGEQYF

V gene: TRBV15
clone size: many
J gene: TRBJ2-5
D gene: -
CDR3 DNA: TGTGCCACCAGCAGGGGGAGGGGGCTCCAAGAGACCCAGTACTTC
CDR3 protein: CATSRGRGLQETQYF

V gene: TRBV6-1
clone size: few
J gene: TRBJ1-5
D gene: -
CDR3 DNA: TGTGCCAGCTCCGGCCCTCTTATGACCGTCGGGAGGCAGCCCCAGCATTTT
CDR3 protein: CASSGPLMTVGRQPQHF

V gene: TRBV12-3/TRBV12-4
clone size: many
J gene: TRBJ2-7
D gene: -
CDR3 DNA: TGTGCCAGCAGTTTATCGGACACCTACGAGCAGTACTTC
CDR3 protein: CASSLSDTYEQYF

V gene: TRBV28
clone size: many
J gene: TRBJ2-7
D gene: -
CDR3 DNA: TGTGCCAGCAGTTTAGCCAGGGCCAGCTCCTACGAGCAGTACTTC
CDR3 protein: CASSLARASSYEQYF

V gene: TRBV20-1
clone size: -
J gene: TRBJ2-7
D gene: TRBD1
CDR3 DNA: TGCAGTGCTAGAGATGTGGACAGGGACCTCTACGAGCGGTACTTC
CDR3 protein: CSARDVDRDLYERYF

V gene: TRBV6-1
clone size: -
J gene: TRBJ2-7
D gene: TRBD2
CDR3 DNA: TGTGCCAGCAGTAGACAAAGCGGGAGGCTCTACGAGCAGTACTTC
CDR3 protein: CASSRQSGRLYEQYF

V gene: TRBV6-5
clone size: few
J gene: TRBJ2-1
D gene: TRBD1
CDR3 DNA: TGTGCCAGCAGTTATTTCGACAGGGATGAGCAGTTCTTC
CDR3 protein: CASSYFDRDEQFF

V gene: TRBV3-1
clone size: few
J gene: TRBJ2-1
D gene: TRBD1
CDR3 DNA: TGTGCCAGCAGTCAACAGGGGGGCAATGAGCAGTTCTTC
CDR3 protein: CASSQQGGNEQFF

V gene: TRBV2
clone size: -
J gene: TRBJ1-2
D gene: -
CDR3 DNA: TGTGCCAGCAATTTTTTGGTTTATGGCTACACCTTC
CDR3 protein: CASNFLVYGYTF

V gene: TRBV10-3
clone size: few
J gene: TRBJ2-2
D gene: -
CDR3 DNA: TGTGCCATCAGTGATTCAGTTACGAACACCGGGGAGCTGTTTTTT
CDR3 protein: CAISDSVTNTGELFF

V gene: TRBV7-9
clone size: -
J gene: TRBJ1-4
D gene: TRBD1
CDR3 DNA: TGTGCCAGCAGCCCCCAGGACAGGGCTGAAAAACTGTTTTTT
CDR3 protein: CASSPQDRAEKLFF

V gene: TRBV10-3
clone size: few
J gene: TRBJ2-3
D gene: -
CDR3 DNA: TGTGCCATCAGTGAGTCAGGAACCCGGGACACGCCAGATACGCAGTATTTT
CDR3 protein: CAISESGTRDTPDTQYF

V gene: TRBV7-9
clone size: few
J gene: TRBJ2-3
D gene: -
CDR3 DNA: TGTGCCAGCAGCTTATCAGTGGATACGCAGTATTTT
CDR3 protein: CASSLSVDTQYF

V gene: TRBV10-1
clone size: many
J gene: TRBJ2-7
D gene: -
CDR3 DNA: TGCGCCAGCAGTTCACAGGGTTCCGAGCAGTACTTC
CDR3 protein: CASSSQGSEQYF

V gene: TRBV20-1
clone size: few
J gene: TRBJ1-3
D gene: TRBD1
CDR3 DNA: TGCGGCGGACAGGAAAATACAGGTTCCAGAACTGGAAACACCATATATTTT
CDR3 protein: CGGQENTGSRTGNTIYF

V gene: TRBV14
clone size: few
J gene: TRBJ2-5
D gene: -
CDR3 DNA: TGTGCCAGCAGCCAAGACCCAGCCAAGGGGGGCCAAGAGACCCAGTACTTC
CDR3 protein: CASSQDPAKGGQETQYF